Listed below are T cell receptor beta chains from one sample, sequenced in a study of OX40 agonist ivuxolimab in advanced cancers. Assay used: immunoSEQ multiplex PCR; TCRdb lists only in-frame clones, some missing. The sample shows some 70,000 clones, approximately 88% of them seen only once. The source material was CD4+ or CD8+ T cells sorted from blood, sampled in a trial of the OX40 agonist ivuxolimab. Source of these receptors: an adult with an advanced solid tumor such as melanoma, head and neck, liver or kidney cancer. CDR3s include the opening cysteine and the closing phenylalanine or tryptophan. A D gene is named only where the DNA matches it firmly. Rows may omit the clone size; those that give it use once, few, many or a size class.

d_gene,abundance,v_gene,j_gene,CDR3aa,CDR3nt
TRBD1,few,TRBV2,TRBJ1-5,CASGTGLDQPQHF,TGTGCCAGCGGGACAGGGCTGGATCAGCCCCAGCATTTT
.,.,TRBV28,TRBJ1-1,CASSLTAYTEAFF,TGTGCCAGCAGTTTAACAGCGTACACTGAAGCTTTCTTT
.,.,TRBV30,TRBJ2-5,CAYGWEGVYF,TGTGCCTACGGATGGGAGGGGGTCTACTTC
.,.,TRBV6-5,TRBJ1-2,CASSRDTNYGYTF,TGTGCCAGCAGTAGGGACACCAACTATGGCTACACCTTC
.,.,TRBV5-1,TRBJ2-5,CASSLAGLQETQYF,TGCGCCAGCAGCTTGGCGGGCCTCCAAGAGACCCAGTACTTC
.,.,TRBV5-6,TRBJ2-1,CASSLLMGSGSYNEQFF,TGTGCCAGCAGCTTGCTCATGGGCTCAGGCTCCTACAATGAGCAGTTCTTC
TRBD2,.,TRBV4-2,TRBJ2-3,CASSRREGLGTDTQYF,TGTGCCAGCAGCCGCAGGGAGGGCCTGGGAACAGATACGCAGTATTTT
.,.,TRBV7-3,TRBJ2-7,CASSVITLTGPRTYEQYF,TGTGCCAGCAGCGTCATTACCCTCACAGGCCCGAGGACCTACGAGCAGTACTTC
.,.,TRBV6-6,TRBJ2-7,CASRSTYEQYF,TGTGCCAGCCGCTCTACCTACGAGCAGTACTTC
TRBD2,.,TRBV2,TRBJ2-2,CASSEIGAGTNTGELFF,TGTGCCAGCAGTGAAATCGGAGCGGGGACGAACACCGGGGAGCTGTTTTTT
TRBD1,.,TRBV28,TRBJ1-4,CASSQPGQGEKLFF,TGTGCCAGCAGTCAACCGGGACAGGGTGAAAAACTGTTTTTT
TRBD2,once,TRBV6-1,TRBJ2-1,CASGRTSGSYNEQFF,TGTGCCAGCGGACGGACTAGCGGGAGCTACAATGAGCAGTTCTTC
.,.,TRBV5-3,TRBJ2-2,CARSFPNTGELFF,TGTGCCAGAAGCTTCCCGAACACCGGGGAGCTGTTTTTT
.,.,TRBV20-1,TRBJ2-7,CSAWGLLAQYF,TGCAGTGCTTGGGGGCTTCTAGCGCAGTACTTC
.,.,TRBV18,TRBJ2-7,CASSPEWGYEQYF,TGTGCCAGCTCGCCTGAATGGGGCTACGAGCAGTACTTC
TRBD2,.,TRBV4-1,TRBJ2-1,CASKRAGAKPTTYNEQFF,TGCGCCAGCAAGCGAGCGGGAGCGAAACCAACGACCTACAATGAGCAGTTCTTC
.,.,TRBV28,TRBJ2-7,CASGTFSYEQYF,TGTGCCAGTGGGACATTCTCCTACGAGCAGTACTTC
.,.,TRBV5-6,TRBJ1-2,CASSLAATGYTF,TGTGCCAGCAGCTTGGCAGCGACTGGCTACACCTTC
.,.,TRBV7-2,TRBJ2-7,CASSFSKGLEQYF,TGTGCCAGCAGCTTCTCTAAGGGGCTCGAGCAGTACTTC
.,.,TRBV11-2,TRBJ2-2,CASSLLEGTNTGELFF,TGTGCCAGCAGCCTACTTGAAGGGACGAACACCGGGGAGCTGTTTTTT
TRBD1,.,TRBV19,TRBJ2-7,CASRDRGGSSYEQYF,TGTGCCAGTAGGGACAGGGGGGGAAGCTCCTACGAGCAGTACTTC
.,.,TRBV7-9,TRBJ2-7,CASSLEVARQYF,TGTGCCAGCAGCTTAGAGGTAGCCAGGCAGTACTTC